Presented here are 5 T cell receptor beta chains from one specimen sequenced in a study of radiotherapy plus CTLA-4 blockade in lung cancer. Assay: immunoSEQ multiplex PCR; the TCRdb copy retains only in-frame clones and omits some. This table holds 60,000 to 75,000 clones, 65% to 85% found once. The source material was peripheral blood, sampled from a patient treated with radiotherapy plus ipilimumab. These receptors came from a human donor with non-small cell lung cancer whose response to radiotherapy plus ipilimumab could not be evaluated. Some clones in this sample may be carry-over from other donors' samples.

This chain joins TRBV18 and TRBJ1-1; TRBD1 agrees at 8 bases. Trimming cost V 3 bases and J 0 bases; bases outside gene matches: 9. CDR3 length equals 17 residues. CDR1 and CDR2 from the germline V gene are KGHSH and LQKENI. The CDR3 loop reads CASSPGQQGVMNTEAFF. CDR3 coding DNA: TGTGCCAGCTCACCTGGACAACAGGGGGTCATGAACACTGAAGCTTTCTTT.

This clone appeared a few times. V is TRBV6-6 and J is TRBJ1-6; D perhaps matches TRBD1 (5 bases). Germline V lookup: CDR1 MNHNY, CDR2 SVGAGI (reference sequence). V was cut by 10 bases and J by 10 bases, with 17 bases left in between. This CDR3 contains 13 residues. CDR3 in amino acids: CAIEGHRGSPLHF. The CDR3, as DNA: TGTGCCATCGAGGGCCACCGGGGGTCACCCCTCCACTTT.

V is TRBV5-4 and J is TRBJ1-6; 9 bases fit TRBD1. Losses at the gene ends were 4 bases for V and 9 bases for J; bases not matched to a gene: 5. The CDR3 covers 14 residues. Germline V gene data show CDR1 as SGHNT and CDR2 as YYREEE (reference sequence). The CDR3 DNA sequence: TGTGCCAGCAGCCGGGGACAGGGTGGTTCACCCCTCCACTTT. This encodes CASSRGQGGSPLHF.

CDR3 bases: TGTGCCAGCAGCGGGGACCTAGCGAGTAGGACCGGGGAGCTGTTTTTT. It specifies CASSGDLASRTGELFF. V gene TRBV5-4 combines with J gene TRBJ2-2, with a weak D call TRBD2 (6 bases). The CDR3 contains 16 residues. Trimming removed 4 bases from V and 5 bases from J, with 18 bases in between. The germline V gene encodes CDR1 SGHNT and CDR2 YYREEE (reference sequence).

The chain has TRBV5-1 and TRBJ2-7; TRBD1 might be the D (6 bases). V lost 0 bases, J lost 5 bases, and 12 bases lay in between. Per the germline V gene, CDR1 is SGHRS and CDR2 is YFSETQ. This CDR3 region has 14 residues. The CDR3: CASSLERGSDEQYF. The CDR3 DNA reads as TGCGCCAGCAGCTTGGAAAGGGGGTCTGACGAGCAGTACTTC.